The 6 T cell receptor beta chains below were found in one sample sequenced in a study of immune evolution from preneoplasia to lung adenocarcinoma. Some clones are missing from TCRdb's copy, which holds only in-frame ones; the method was immunoSEQ multiplex PCR. The data contain approximately 26,000 clones, just under 75% of them singletons. Input material: FFPE invasive lung adenocarcinoma tissue. The source is a person between 60 and 69 years old with invasive lung adenocarcinoma. Some clones in this sample may be carry-over from other donors' samples.

V and J are TRBV4-2 and TRBJ2-2; no firm D call. Germline CDR1 is LGHNA and CDR2 is YNFKEQ. The germline V and J ends were trimmed by 5 bases and 6 bases, with 13 bases remaining between them. The CDR3 contains 14 residues. The CDR3 is CASSRGAGAGELFF. The DNA for the CDR3 is TGTGCCAGCAGCAGAGGTGCTGGGGCCGGGGAGCTGTTTTTT.

The chain couples TRBV27 to TRBJ2-7, with TRBD1 identical over 12 bases. The V gene end was trimmed by 5 bases and the J gene end by 6 bases; junction bases not matched to a gene: 5. The germline CDR1 and CDR2 sequences are MNHEY and SMNVEV (reference sequence). The CDR3 has 14 amino acids. In DNA, the CDR3 is TGTGCCAGCAGTGCCGGGACAGGGGGCTTCGAGCAGTACTTC. Translation: CASSAGTGGFEQYF.

The V and J genes are TRBV5-1 and TRBJ2-7, with D possibly being TRBD1 or TRBD2 (5 bases each). Per the germline V gene, CDR1 is SGHRS and CDR2 is YFSETQ. The CDR3 is 14 amino acids. Trimming removed 3 bases from V and 0 bases from J, with 10 bases in between. This CDR3 is CASSYRDASYEQYF. CDR3 coding DNA: TGCGCCAGCAGCTACCGGGACGCCTCCTACGAGCAGTACTTC.

The CDR3 protein is CASSLGPSGTYGYTF. The CDR3 DNA sequence: TGTGCCAGCAGCTTAGGCCCTTCGGGGACCTATGGCTACACCTTC. The rearrangement uses TRBV7-2 and TRBJ1-2; possible D gene TRBD1, 5 bases. CDR3 size: 15 residues. Deletions cut 1 base from V and 4 bases from J, with 13 bases between. Germline loops: CDR1 SGHTA, CDR2 FQGNSA.

The chain combines TRBV27 with TRBJ2-1, with D tentatively TRBD2 (6 bases). The V and J ends lost 7 bases and 2 bases respectively, with 21 bases between them. The CDR3 totals 17 residues. Germline loops: CDR1 MNHEY, CDR2 SMNVEV (reference sequence). The DNA for the CDR3 is TGTGCCAGCACCTCATTGGGCTTCACGGGAGCCTACAATGAGCAGTTCTTC. Amino acid sequence: CASTSLGFTGAYNEQFF.

This chain connects TRBV14 to TRBJ2-7; 7 bases match TRBD2. Germline loops: CDR1 SGHDN, CDR2 FVKESK. With V trimmed by 4 bases and J by 3 bases, 9 bases remained unmatched. This CDR3 has 15 residues. The CDR3 DNA follows: TGTGCCAGCAGCCTCACGGGGCGGGAGTACTACGAGCAGTACTTC. This codes for CASSLTGREYYEQYF.